One sample yielded the 25 T cell receptor beta chains listed below, sequenced in a study of T-cell memory formation after mild COVID-19. TCRdb fed the 5' RACE reads into MiXCR, producing one record per CDR3 protein. The sample includes about 430,000 distinct CDR3 sequences, roughly 17% seen only once; the top ten take under 25%. Sequenced sample: PBMCs or a T cell subset sorted from them (not recorded which). The receptors derive from a man aged 18 to 30 who had mild COVID-19 (a few samples of this study predate the infection). Cell type and time point are not known.

V is TRBV7-6 and J is TRBJ1-6; no clear D gene. This CDR3 comprises 15 residues. The germline V gene has CDR1 SGHVS and CDR2 FNYEAQ. V was clipped by 3 bases and J by 8 bases, with 14 bases between them. CDR3 residues: CASSLKEVRDSPLHF. The CDR3 nucleotides read TGTGCCAGCAGCTTGAAAGAGGTGAGGGATTCACCCCTCCACTTT.

This clonotype has just a few counts. The CDR3 coding sequence is TGCAGCGTTGGTCCGGGTCGCGACCAGCCCCAGCATTTT. Its protein is CSVGPGRDQPQHF. This rearrangement joins TRBV29-1 to TRBJ1-5, with no clear D. Per germline, CDR1 SQVTM and CDR2 ANQGSEA. The germline V and J ends were trimmed by 4 bases and 7 bases, with 14 bases remaining between them. The CDR3 is 13 residues long. Using reference TRBV29-1 and TRBJ1-5 for the parts outside the CDR3, the full variable domain is SAVISQKPSRDICQRGTSLTIQCQVDSQVTMMFWYRQQPGQSLTLIATANQGSEATYESGFVIDKFPISRPNLTFSTLTVSNMSPEDSSIYLCSVGPGRDQPQHFGDGTRLSIL.

This clonotype occurred a few times. DNA for the CDR3: TGTGCCAGCTCACCACCCTCCAGCGGGCCCCAGAGTGAGCAGTTCTTC. The encoded protein is CASSPPSSGPQSEQFF. V and J are TRBV18 and TRBJ2-1, with D perhaps matching TRBD2 (6 bases). The CDR3 has 16 residues. In germline, CDR1 is KGHSH, CDR2 LQKENI. Trimming left V 0 bases short and J 9 bases short, with 18 bases between.

The J gene is TRBJ1-5, the V gene TRBV20-1; maybe TRBD1 (6 bases). The CDR3 loop spans 16 amino acids. From germline, CDR1 is DFQATT and CDR2 SNEGSKA (reference sequence). The ends were cut back, 2 bases at V and 5 bases at J, with 19 bases in the middle. The CDR3 bases are TGCAGTGCTAGATCCAGGGGCAGGGACTGGGATCAGCCCCAGCATTTT. It codes for CSARSRGRDWDQPQHF.

This chain connects TRBV7-2 to TRBJ2-2, with 7 bases matching TRBD2. Trimming removed 4 bases from V and 6 bases from J; junction bases left unmatched: 11. CDR1 and CDR2 from the germline V gene are SGHTA and FQGNSA. The CDR3 has 16 residues. The chain's CDR3 is CASSSGTGGPPGELFF. Written as DNA, the CDR3 is TGTGCCAGCAGCTCCGGTACGGGGGGTCCCCCCGGGGAGCTGTTTTTT.

This clonotype was observed a few times. This chain links TRBV5-1 with TRBJ1-2; D is uncertain. The CDR3 contains 16 residues. Trimming shortened V by 3 bases and J by 3 bases, and 18 bases separated the two germline ends. Germline V gives CDR1 SGHRS, CDR2 YFSETQ. CDR3 DNA sequence: TGCGCCAGCAGCTCTGGGAATACGGTGATGGACTATGGCTACACCTTC. Translated, it gives CASSSGNTVMDYGYTF.

This clonotype appeared a few times. In DNA, the CDR3 is TGCGCCAGCAGCTTGGGTGACAGGAGCTATGGCTACACCTTC. Translation gives CASSLGDRSYGYTF. The chain joins TRBV5-1 to TRBJ1-2; D is perhaps TRBD1 (6 bases). The CDR3 has 14 residues. Trimming removed 0 bases at V and 4 bases at J, with 10 bases between. Germline V gene lookup returns CDR1 SGHRS and CDR2 YFSETQ.

V and J are TRBV5-1 and TRBJ2-7; 7 positions agree with TRBD1. Germline V gene data show CDR1 as SGHRS and CDR2 as YFSETQ. The V gene end was trimmed by 2 bases and the J gene end by 6 bases; junction bases not matched to a gene: 5. This CDR3 is 13 amino acids long. The CDR3 sequence is CASSFGSGGEQYV. CDR3 in DNA: TGCGCCAGCAGCTTCGGGTCAGGGGGCGAGCAGTACGTC.

The gene calls are TRBV12-3 or TRBV12-4 and TRBJ1-2, with TRBD1 as a possible D gene (5 bases). Trimming shortened V by 7 bases and J by 7 bases, and 19 bases separated the two germline ends. CDR3 length: 14 amino acids. CDR3 sequence reads: CASIKTDRQSGYTF. In DNA form, the CDR3 reads TGTGCCAGCATCAAGACAGATCGGCAGAGTGGCTACACCTTC.

In its sample, this clonotype was seen a few times. One end of the junction is discordant with germline, which a read error may explain. The rearrangement joins TRBV7-2 to TRBJ2-1; no firm D call. The CDR3 contains 10 residues. The germline gives CDR1 SGHTA, CDR2 FQGNSA. The CDR3 nucleotides are TGTGCCAGCGGAGCGAATGAGAAGTTCTTC. It codes for CASGANEKFF.

V gene TRBV7-2 combines with J gene TRBJ2-7; D is unclear. Germline V CDR1 and CDR2: SGHTA, FQGNSA. V gave up 5 bases and J gave up 0 bases, with 11 bases separating them. The CDR3 has 14 residues. The CDR3 DNA follows: TGTGCCAGCAGCCTGGACGGACCCTCCTACGAGCAGTACGTC. This sequence encodes CASSLDGPSYEQYV.

V is TRBV19 and J is TRBJ2-7; possibly TRBD2 for D (6 bases). Per the germline V gene, CDR1 is LNHDA and CDR2 is SQIVND (reference sequence). This CDR3 region has 13 residues. V shed 4 bases and J shed 1 base, with 8 bases lying between them. CDR3 coding DNA: TGTGCCAGTAGTACGACTAGTTCCTACGAGCAGTACTTC. Its protein product is CASSTTSSYEQYF.

V is TRBV7-2 and J is TRBJ1-2; D is unresolved. The CDR3 sequence is 14 residues long. Germline V gives CDR1 SGHTA, CDR2 FQGNSA. The V end was cut by 5 bases, the J end by 2 bases, with 12 bases between. The CDR3 coding sequence is TGTGCCAGCAGCCGCTCAGGCGGAAACTATGGCTACACCTTC. Residues: CASSRSGGNYGYTF. Supplemented by reference TRBV7-2 and TRBJ1-2, the full variable domain reads GAGVSQSPSNKVTEKGKDVELRCDPISGHTALYWYRQSLGQGLEFLIYFQGNSAPDKSGLPSDRFSAERTGGSVSTLTIQRTQQEDSAVYLCASSRSGGNYGYTFGSGTRLTVV.

Only a few counts were recorded for this clonotype. The rearrangement links TRBV2 to TRBJ2-3; TRBD2 agrees at 8 bases. The CDR3 runs to 14 residues. The V segment lost 8 bases and the J segment 6 bases; nucleotides outside the gene matches: 10. The germline CDR1 and CDR2 sequences are SNHLY and FYNNEI. The CDR3 DNA is TGTGCCAGCGGCGGAGCGGGGGTGTTGGATACGCAGTATTTT. The encoded protein is CASGGAGVLDTQYF.

The chain carries TRBV6-5 and TRBJ1-1; D gene uncertain. The CDR3 covers 13 residues. Per the germline V gene, CDR1 is MNHEY and CDR2 is SVGAGI. Trimming took off 0 bases at V and 3 bases at J, with 5 bases between the two ends. The CDR3 sequence: CASSYSPDTEAFF. CDR3 nucleotides: TGTGCCAGCAGTTACTCTCCGGACACTGAAGCTTTCTTT.

The V gene is TRBV20-1, the J gene TRBJ1-6, with 8 bases lining up with TRBD1. V lost 6 bases, J lost 6 bases, and 4 bases stayed unmatched. This CDR3 has 13 residues. Germline values: CDR1 DFQATT, CDR2 SNEGSKA (reference sequence). The CDR3 sequence is CSAWTGINSPLHF. CDR3 nucleotides: TGCAGTGCCTGGACAGGGATTAATTCACCCCTCCACTTT.

Many counts were recorded for this clonotype. J is TRBJ2-1 and V is TRBV20-1; 12 bases are shared with TRBD2. Germline CDR1 is DFQATT and CDR2 is SNEGSKA (reference sequence). This CDR3 is 16 amino acids long. The ends lost 5 bases at V and 3 bases at J; junction bases unmatched: 8. CDR3 sequence: CSAPPRTSGDYNEQFF. CDR3 nucleotides: TGCAGTGCTCCTCCAAGGACTAGCGGGGACTACAATGAGCAGTTCTTC.

Only a few counts were recorded for this clonotype. The chain couples TRBV4-1 to TRBJ1-5, with TRBD1 identical over 8 bases. Germline CDR1 reads MGHRA; CDR2 reads YSYEKL. V was pared by 1 base and J by 4 bases, with 6 bases of the junction left unmatched. The CDR3 extends over 16 amino acids. Here the CDR3 reads CASSQAVQGANQPQHF. DNA of the CDR3: TGCGCCAGCAGCCAAGCGGTTCAGGGGGCGAATCAGCCCCAGCATTTT.

J is TRBJ2-5 and V is TRBV2, with 10 bases lining up with TRBD2. Germline CDR1 is SNHLY and CDR2 is FYNNEI. Losses at the gene ends were 5 bases for V and 10 bases for J; bases not matched to a gene: 10. This CDR3 is built from 14 residues. CDR3 loop: CASSYTSGDGDQYF. CDR3 sequence (DNA): TGTGCCAGCAGTTATACTAGCGGGGACGGGGACCAGTACTTC.

The chain uses TRBV5-5 and TRBJ1-1; D gene uncertain. Per germline, CDR1 SGHKS and CDR2 YYEKEE (reference sequence). This CDR3 has 12 amino acids. V lost 2 bases to trimming and J lost 4 bases, with 6 bases between them. Written as DNA, the CDR3 is TGTGCCAGCAGCTTCTGGGCCACTGAAGCTTTCTTT. Its protein product is CASSFWATEAFF.

The rearrangement uses TRBV7-2 and TRBJ1-4; TRBD1 might be the D (6 bases). Trimming took off 5 bases at V and 8 bases at J, with 12 bases between the two ends. The CDR3 loop spans 13 amino acids. The germline V gene encodes CDR1 SGHTA and CDR2 FQGNSA. CDR3 sequence reads: CASSRDKLEKLFF. The DNA for the CDR3 is TGTGCCAGCAGCCGGGACAAATTAGAAAAACTGTTTTTT.

The rearrangement uses TRBV7-3 and TRBJ2-3; D is ambiguous. The CDR3 spans 15 residues. CDR1 is SGHTA, CDR2 FQGTGA, per germline. V shed 5 bases and J shed 3 bases, with 15 bases lying between them. The DNA for the CDR3 is TGTGCCAGCAGCCCGAGAGCTCAGTTTACAGATACGCAGTATTTT. Its translation: CASSPRAQFTDTQYF.

The rearrangement joins TRBV28 to TRBJ1-2; 8 positions agree with TRBD1. With 5 bases clipped from V and 2 bases from J, the junction kept 7 bases outside the gene matches. The germline CDR1 and CDR2 sequences are MDHEN and SYDVKM. This CDR3 comprises 15 residues. The CDR3 bases are TGTGCCAGCAGTCCAAGACAGGGGTGGAACTATGGCTACACCTTC. This translates into CASSPRQGWNYGYTF.

The sample holds a few counts of this clonotype. V and J are TRBV9 and TRBJ2-3; 7 nucleotides match TRBD1. The CDR3 length is 13 residues. Germline V CDR1 and CDR2: SGDLS, YYNGEE. V trimming: 0 bases; J trimming: 9 bases; junction bases outside the gene matches: 4. Here the CDR3 reads CASSVEMTGTQYF. DNA of the CDR3: TGTGCCAGCAGCGTAGAAATGACAGGGACGCAGTATTTT.

The J gene is TRBJ1-2, the V gene TRBV5-1, with 8 bases identical to TRBD1. Trimming at V came to 4 bases and at J to 5 bases, leaving 7 bases not matched to a gene. The CDR3 has 14 residues. CDR1 is SGHRS and CDR2 is YFSETQ in the germline V gene. CDR3 loop: CASSAPGQEYGYTF. In nucleotides, the CDR3 is TGCGCCAGCAGCGCACCGGGACAGGAGTATGGCTACACCTTC. The variable domain in full, completed from reference TRBV5-1 and TRBJ1-2, reads KAGVTQTPRYLIKTRGQQVTLSCSPISGHRSVSWYQQTPGQGLQFLFEYFSETQRNKGNFPGRFSGRQFSNSRSEMNVSTLELGDSALYLCASSAPGQEYGYTFGSGTRLTVV.